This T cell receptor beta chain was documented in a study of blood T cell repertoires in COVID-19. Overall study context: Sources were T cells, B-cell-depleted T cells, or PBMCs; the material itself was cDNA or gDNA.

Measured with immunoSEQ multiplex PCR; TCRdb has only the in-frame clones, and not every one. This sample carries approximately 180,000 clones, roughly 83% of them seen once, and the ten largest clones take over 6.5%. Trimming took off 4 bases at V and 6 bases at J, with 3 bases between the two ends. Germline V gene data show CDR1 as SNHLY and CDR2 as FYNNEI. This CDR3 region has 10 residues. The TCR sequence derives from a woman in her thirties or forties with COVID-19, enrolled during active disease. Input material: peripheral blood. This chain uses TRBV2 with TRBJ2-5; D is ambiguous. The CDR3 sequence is CASSVKTQYF. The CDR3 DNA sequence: TGTGCCAGCAGTGTAAAGACCCAGTACTTC.